These 13 T cell receptor beta chains were all obtained from the same sample, sequenced in a study of Ad26.COV2.S vaccination and SARS-CoV-2 variants. Libraries were prepared by immunoSEQ multiplex PCR; TCRdb keeps only in-frame clonotypes and omits some of them. The sample lists under 150,000 clones, roughly 85% occurring once. The source was peripheral blood, collected after recovery from COVID-19. The receptor set was obtained from a human donor who had recovered from COVID-19.

The chain joins TRBV28 to TRBJ2-2, with D maybe TRBD1 (6 bases). Trimming removed 1 base from V and 5 bases from J, with 8 bases in between. The CDR3 runs 14 residues. Germline loops: CDR1 MDHEN, CDR2 SYDVKM. The CDR3 DNA sequence: TGTGCCAGCAGTTTATCAGGGGATACCGGGGAGCTGTTTTTT. This codes for CASSLSGDTGELFF.

CDR3 region: CASSLGNTEAFF. In nucleotides, the CDR3 is TGTGCCAGCAGTCTTGGCAACACTGAAGCTTTCTTT. The chain carries TRBV3-1 (or the pseudogene TRBV3-2) and TRBJ1-1; the D is unclear. The CDR3 consists of 12 residues. The V gene lost 6 bases and the J gene lost 2 bases, with 7 bases spanning the gap. The germline CDR1 and CDR2 sequences are LGHDT and YNNKEL (reference sequence).

This rearrangement joins TRBV5-4 to TRBJ2-3; 12 bases line up with TRBD2. This CDR3 contains 17 residues. The germline gives CDR1 SGHNT, CDR2 YYREEE (reference sequence). Trimming took 4 bases from V and 4 from J; bases not matched to a gene: 10. CDR3 sequence (DNA): TGTGCCAGCAGCCGCATGACTAGCGGGGGAATAGCAGATACGCAGTATTTT. It translates to CASSRMTSGGIADTQYF.

The rearrangement joins TRBV4-3 to TRBJ1-2, with TRBD1 as a possible D gene (5 bases). CDR1 and CDR2 from the germline V gene are LGHNA and YSLEER. The V end was cut by 1 base, the J end by 8 bases, with 17 bases between. The CDR3 runs 15 residues. Written as DNA, the CDR3 is TGCGCCAGCAGCCAAGGCGTGGGGGGAGGTAAGGGCTACACCTTC. It translates to CASSQGVGGGKGYTF.

V usage is TRBV5-3 and J usage is TRBJ1-2; no firm D call. Being an ORF, TRBV5-3 has a function that is uncertain. The CDR3 contains 15 residues. The V end lost 2 bases, the J end lost 3 bases, and 14 bases lay between the germline ends. The CDR3 DNA reads TGTGCCAGAAGCTTCAACGGGGAACCATACTATGGCTACACCTTC. This translates into CARSFNGEPYYGYTF.

On this clone itself: Other nucleotide sequences from this sample produce the same CDR3. The chain carries TRBV5-1 and TRBJ2-3; 11 nucleotides agree with TRBD1. CDR3 length: 16 amino acids. CDR1 and CDR2 (germline): SGHRS, YFSETQ. Losses at the gene ends were 4 bases for V and 1 base for J; bases not matched to a gene: 5. The CDR3 is CASSGGQGAGTDTQYF. CDR3 in DNA: TGCGCCAGCAGCGGCGGACAGGGGGCCGGCACAGATACGCAGTATTTT.

This clone was seen only once. The chain joins TRBV4-1 to TRBJ2-7; 8 bases line up with TRBD1. The junction had 10 bases not matched to a gene; V was cut back by 3 bases and J by 6 bases. The CDR3 is 15 residues long. The germline V gene encodes CDR1 MGHRA and CDR2 YSYEKL. This CDR3 reads CASSHTKDRAAEQYF. CDR3 bases: TGCGCCAGCAGCCATACGAAGGACAGGGCGGCCGAGCAGTACTTC.

The chain recombines TRBV5-1 with TRBJ2-7; 10 nucleotides agree with TRBD2. The germline V gene encodes CDR1 SGHRS and CDR2 YFSETQ. J lost 8 bases, V lost 0 bases, and 8 bases had no gene match. This CDR3 region has 15 residues. Here the CDR3 DNA reads TGCGCCAGCAGCTTGGTTCTAGCGGGGGCCTCCCAGCAGTACTTC. It translates to CASSLVLAGASQQYF.

This clone was seen many times. V is TRBV10-2 and J is TRBJ1-5; D gene unclear. The CDR3 runs to 15 residues. Trimming left V 2 bases short and J 0 bases short, with 8 bases between. Germline V CDR1 and CDR2: WSHSY, SAAADI. This CDR3 is CASSEPQYSNQPQHF. CDR3 DNA: TGCGCCAGCAGTGAGCCCCAGTATAGCAATCAGCCCCAGCATTTT.

The rearrangement joins TRBV5-4 to TRBJ2-5, with TRBD2 matching over 8 bases. V lost 4 bases to trimming and J lost 1 base; unmatched junction nucleotides: 0. This CDR3 is built from 13 residues. The germline V gene has CDR1 SGHNT and CDR2 YYREEE (reference sequence). CDR3 sequence (DNA): TGTGCCAGCAGCCGGGGGGGCCAAGAGACCCAGTACTTC. This translates into CASSRGGQETQYF.

The V gene is TRBV7-2, the J gene TRBJ1-2; D not resolved. V lost 3 bases, J lost 0 bases, and 14 bases lay in between. The CDR3 totals 16 residues. The V gene's germline CDR1 is SGHTA and CDR2 FQGNSA. CDR3 nucleotide sequence: TGTGCCAGCAGCTTGGGCGGAACACCTCCTAACTATGGCTACACCTTC. Residues: CASSLGGTPPNYGYTF.

This chain uses TRBV6-4 with TRBJ1-5, with D unclear. The CDR3 has 12 residues. Germline V gene sequence: CDR1 MRHNA, CDR2 SNTAGT. Trimming stripped 9 bases from V and 7 bases from J, with 13 bases between. CDR3 coding DNA: TGTGCCAGTAACCGGACGCTGCAGCCCCAGCATTTT. This sequence encodes CASNRTLQPQHF.

The chain uses TRBV6-5 and TRBJ1-6, with unresolved D. V was clipped by 6 bases and J by 10 bases, with 16 bases between them. The CDR3 is 14 residues long. Germline CDR1 reads MNHEY; CDR2 reads SVGAGI. CDR3 DNA sequence: TGTGCCAGCAGCCCAGGAGGACTGGGGTCACCCCTCCACTTT. This translates into CASSPGGLGSPLHF.